This paragraph reports one TCR beta chain. This record belongs to a study of blood T cell repertoires in COVID-19. Overall study: The analysed material was cDNA or gDNA that came from T cells, B-cell-depleted T cells, or PBMCs.

Assay: immunoSEQ multiplex PCR; the TCRdb copy retains only in-frame clones and omits some. The sample yields 430,000 or so clones, over 85% seen once. Enrollment of patients from Seattle took place during active infection, with longitudinal follow-up. The CDR3 spans 13 residues. V was shortened by 3 bases and J by 5 bases, with 10 bases between the two germline ends. The sequence came from a man aged 18 to 29 with COVID-19, enrolled during active disease. Sample: peripheral blood. The genes are TRBV12-3 or TRBV12-4 and TRBJ1-1; D might be TRBD1 (5 bases). In DNA form, the CDR3 reads TGTGCCAGCAGTTTTGGGGCAGATACTGAAGCTTTCTTT. Protein: CASSFGADTEAFF.